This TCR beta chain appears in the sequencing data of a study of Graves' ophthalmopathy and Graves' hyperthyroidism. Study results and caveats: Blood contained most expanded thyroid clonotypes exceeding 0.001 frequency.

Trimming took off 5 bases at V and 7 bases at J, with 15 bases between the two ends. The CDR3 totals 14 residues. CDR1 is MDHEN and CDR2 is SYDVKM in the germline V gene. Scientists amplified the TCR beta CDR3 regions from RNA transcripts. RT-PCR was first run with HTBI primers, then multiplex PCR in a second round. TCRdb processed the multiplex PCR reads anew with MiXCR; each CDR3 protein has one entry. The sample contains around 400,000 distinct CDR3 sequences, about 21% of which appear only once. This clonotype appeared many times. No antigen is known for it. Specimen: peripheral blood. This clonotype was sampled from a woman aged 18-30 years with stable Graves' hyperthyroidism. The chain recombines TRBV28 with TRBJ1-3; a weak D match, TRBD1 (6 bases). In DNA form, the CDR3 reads TGTGCCAGCAGTACCCCCGGGACACCTAACACCATATATTTT. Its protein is CASSTPGTPNTIYF.